The clone carrying this T cell receptor (beta chain) was counted a few times. This CDR3 has 14 amino acids. Trimming removed 6 bases from V and 3 bases from J, with 11 bases in between. Per the germline V gene, CDR1 is MNHNY and CDR2 is SVGAGI (reference sequence). The sample belongs to a study of blood T cells in healthy people across ages. Primers used in a second PCR of roughly 6 to 11 cycles were a sample-barcoded 5' primer and a J-beta primer mix. TCRdb reprocessed the 5' RACE reads with MiXCR, giving one entry per CDR3 protein. The repertoire holds more than 900,000 distinct CDR3 sequences, roughly 24% seen once, with around 0.75% in the top ten. These sequences were also reported in another study, on T cells of mothers and their children.

The sequenced sample was blood. V gene TRBV6-6 combines with J gene TRBJ1-4; D is unresolved. The TCR was taken from a girl aged 2 to 9 in good health. CDR3 DNA sequence: TGTGCCAGCAGCTTGATAACTCCTAATGAAAAACTGTTTTTT. Translated, it gives CASSLITPNEKLFF.